This T cell receptor beta chain comes out of a study of blood T cell repertoires in COVID-19 (dated by TCRdb to 2018 to 2021). General notes on the study: The collaborator samples originated in the United States, Italy and Spain and spanned the acute and convalescent phases of COVID-19. The material from the prospective study consisted of cDNA or gDNA derived from T cells, B-cell-depleted T cells, or PBMCs. Deeply sampled blood TCRbeta repertoires from subjects exposed to, actively infected with, or recovered from COVID-19 were included in the dataset. The repertoires were released in a freely available public database intended as a resource for research on the immune response to SARS-CoV-2. The samples were drawn from the first 160 participants of the ongoing ImmuneRACE study and from 950 to 1,500 subjects provided by 6 global collaborators. The sample metadata nearly always contained a de-identified subject ID, COVID-19 status, age in years and sex. HLA class I and class II types, where available, came from metadata supplied by the sample provider rather than from assay-based typing. The investigation overall reported the following: The amount of clinical and demographic metadata varied by source and participant and was provided uncurated.

TCRbeta CDR3 regions were amplified from genomic DNA using the immunoSEQ Assay, a bias-controlled multiplex PCR. As for how the authors treated the data: Within the assay, amplification of reference gene primers was used to estimate how many nucleated cells each sample contained. To quantify the absolute abundance of each unique TCRbeta CDR3 rearrangement, sequence reads were collapsed and filtered. For each sample, productive Simpson clonality was calculated as the square root of Simpson's diversity index over productive rearrangements. Here the immuneACCESS table is served through TCRdb, limited to in-frame sequences with V and J called. Missing clones are a known gap in these copies; in checked studies unresolved V genes cover under half, and the rest lacks a known reason. V and J calls and clone size follow that table, whereas D and trimming were derived from the DNA. Recorded for this sample are 210,000 or so clones; around 86% of them occurred a single time. Just under 9% of the sample comes from the top ten.

Participants in the prospective study were aged roughly 18 to 100 years, lived in about two dozen United States geographic areas, and enrolled through a virtual design. To assign participants to cohorts, the prospective study relied on clinical history that participants themselves reported in a screening survey and a study questionnaire. In the prospective study, mobile phlebotomists collected whole blood, serum and a nasopharyngeal or oropharyngeal swab from each participant. Additional blood draws and questionnaires over an approximately two-month period could optionally be provided by prospective study participants. Before DNA extraction, blood samples from the prospective study were shipped at room temperature or frozen. CDR1 SNHLY and CDR2 FYNNEI are derived from the germline V gene. CDR3 length: 14 amino acids, cysteine to phenylalanine. Left in the record is the CDR3 DNA by itself, 42 bases read in frame from the first base. Trimming at the junction amounts to 6 bases on V and 5 bases on J, and the germline ends lie 16 bases apart.

Comment on this clone: This clone's antigen is unknown. No qualities accompany the bases; no much larger clone lies one base away.

Sequenced material: PBMCs or T cells enriched from blood (not recorded which). This receptor chain uses TRBV2 and TRBJ1-1; D gene: possibly TRBD1, on 6 matching bases. The TCR sequence derives from a woman aged 45-65 years with acute COVID-19. The CDR3 region has the sequence CASRSQGAFTEAFF. The nucleotides read TGTGCCAGCAGGTCACAGGGAGCATTTACTGAAGCTTTCTTT.